This TCR beta chain comes out of a study of PD-L1 blockade in urothelial cancer. Trimming cost V 3 bases and J 1 base, with 14 bases left between them. CDR1 is SGHNT, CDR2 YYREEE, per germline (reference sequence). The CDR3 has 17 amino acids. In each PCR, synthetic TCR analog templates were spiked in. TCRdb keeps only in-frame clones here, not all; method: immunoSEQ multiplex PCR. Seen here are about 41,000 clones, roughly 84% observed once, and the top ten hold about 2.7%. Time point: peripheral blood 6 weeks after treatment start. For each patient, 1 to 8 samples were obtained, pretreatment and on-treatment.

The sample in question was PBMCs, obtained around atezolizumab (anti-PD-L1) treatment. The TCR originated in a man between 65 and 79 years old with urothelial cancer. V usage is TRBV5-4 and J usage is TRBJ2-6, with D possibly matching TRBD2 (6 bases). The CDR3 protein is CASSSPPGRSGANVLTF. CDR3 sequence (DNA): TGTGCCAGCAGCTCCCCCCCGGGGAGGTCTGGGGCCAACGTCCTGACTTTC.